This T cell receptor (beta chain) was captured by sequencing in a study of CD4 T cells in relation to SARS-CoV-2 and coronaviruses. Study background: ViraFEST: approximately 10-day antigen culture of PBMCs, then TCR beta CDR3 sequencing.

General study results and limits: Samples before the pandemic and after infection were not matched within any donor. Crossreactive clones expanded significantly less to SARS-CoV-2 than monoreactive clones.

Note on this clone: Antigen unknown.

The method was immunoSEQ multiplex PCR; TCRdb's version includes in-frame clones alone and lacks a portion of them. The data hold 15,000 to 20,000 clones, with 75% to 85% observed a single time. CD4+ T cells from unexposed donors were obtained before the COVID-19 pandemic (2011-2018). The cells were cultured for approximately ten days before CD4+ T cells were isolated. Unexposed-donor CD4+ T cells were probed with SARS-CoV-2 S/N and four cold-coronavirus spikes, cells permitting. V was trimmed by 2 bases and J by 3 bases, leaving 10 bases between them. CDR1 LGHNA and CDR2 YNFKEQ come from the germline V gene. This CDR3 has 14 amino acids.

This rearrangement joins TRBV4-2 to TRBJ2-5; D is possibly TRBD2 (6 bases). The specimen sequenced was CD4+ T cells from PBMCs, cultured in vitro. The origin of this receptor is a human donor in good health. The CDR3 reads CASSQRGGKETQYF. CDR3 sequence (DNA): TGTGCCAGCAGCCAAAGGGGCGGGAAAGAGACCCAGTACTTC.